The 13 T cell receptor beta chains below all came from one sample that was sequenced in a study of T-cell memory formation after mild COVID-19. TCRdb re-called the 5' RACE reads with MiXCR, one entry per CDR3 protein. The sample gives 240,000 or so distinct CDR3 sequences, approximately 9% of which show up once; 20% to 25% is in the top ten. Sequenced input: PBMCs or a T cell subset sorted from them (not recorded which). The source is a man in his late teens or twenties who had mild COVID-19 (a few samples of this study predate the infection). Cell type and time point are not known.

The J gene is TRBJ1-4, the V gene TRBV18, with a tentative D call TRBD1 (6 bases). CDR1 is KGHSH and CDR2 is LQKENI in the germline V gene. The CDR3 has 15 amino acids. The V gene lost 4 bases and the J gene lost 3 bases, with 12 bases spanning the gap. The CDR3 sequence is CASSRIQGPNEKLFF. The CDR3 DNA reads TGTGCCAGCTCACGGATACAGGGCCCTAATGAAAAACTGTTTTTT.

This clonotype has more than one count but fewer than ten. This chain connects TRBV5-6 to TRBJ2-2; TRBD1 is a possible D gene (6 bases). The V gene lost 2 bases and the J gene lost 3 bases, with 8 bases spanning the gap. Germline V gives CDR1 SGHDT, CDR2 YYEEEE. CDR3 size: 14 residues. CDR3 residues: CASSFGQYTGELFF. The DNA for the CDR3 is TGTGCCAGCAGCTTTGGACAGTACACCGGGGAGCTGTTTTTT.

V is TRBV10-3 and J is TRBJ2-3; TRBD2 is a possible D gene (6 bases). V shed 10 bases and J shed 2 bases, with 10 bases lying between them. Germline assignment: CDR1 ENHRY and CDR2 SYGVKD. The CDR3 is 12 residues long. The CDR3 DNA reads TGTGCCACAGGGACTGACACAGATACGCAGTATTTT. This sequence encodes CATGTDTDTQYF.

This clonotype was detected ten times or more. The V call is TRBV5-1, the J call TRBJ1-3; a possible D gene is TRBD1 (5 bases). Deletions cut 1 base from V and 7 bases from J, with 12 bases between. The CDR3 has 14 residues. Germline V gene lookup returns CDR1 SGHRS and CDR2 YFSETQ. The CDR3 sequence: CASSLYGDGNTIYF. CDR3 nucleotides: TGCGCCAGCAGCTTGTACGGGGACGGCAACACCATATATTTT.

This chain connects TRBV7-2 to TRBJ1-2; D is unresolved. CDR3 length equals 12 residues. Trimming pared 9 bases from V and 2 bases from J, leaving 10 bases between. Germline V CDR1 and CDR2: SGHTA, FQGNSA. CDR3 DNA: TGTGCCAGTCTCCAAGGAAACTATGGCTACACCTTC. Amino acid sequence: CASLQGNYGYTF.

This clonotype was found a few times. The gene calls are TRBV5-6 and TRBJ2-3; 7 nucleotides match TRBD1. Germline CDR1 reads SGHDT; CDR2 reads YYEEEE. The CDR3 length is 16 residues. V shed 0 bases, J shed 2 bases, and the junction held 6 bases outside the gene matches. The CDR3 loop is CASSLAGTALTDTQYF. The CDR3 region has the DNA TGTGCCAGCAGCTTGGCAGGGACAGCCCTCACAGATACGCAGTATTTT.

This clonotype was picked up a small number of times. The V call is TRBV4-2, the J call TRBJ1-1, with D perhaps TRBD1 (5 bases). Per the germline V gene, CDR1 is LGHNA and CDR2 is YNFKEQ. The CDR3 is made up of 15 amino acids. V was pared by 2 bases and J by 1 base, with 11 bases between. CDR3 nucleotides: TGTGCCAGCAGCCAATCGAGGAGGGGGAACACTGAAGCTTTCTTT. Translating gives CASSQSRRGNTEAFF.

This clonotype was seen only a few times. This chain links TRBV7-8 with TRBJ2-3; 7 nucleotides match TRBD1. V shed 4 bases, J shed 3 bases, and the junction held 7 bases outside the gene matches. This CDR3 has 15 residues. Germline lookup yields CDR1 SGHVS and CDR2 FQNEAQ. For the CDR3, the DNA is TGTGCCAGCAGCTCGATCGGCAGGGGGACAGATACGCAGTATTTT. Translation: CASSSIGRGTDTQYF. Using reference TRBV7-8 and TRBJ2-3 for the parts outside the CDR3, the full variable domain is GAGVSQSPRYKVAKRGQDVALRCDPISGHVSLFWYQQALGQGPEFLTYFQNEAQLDKSGLPSDRFFAERPEGSVSTLKIQRTQQEDSAVYLCASSSIGRGTDTQYFGPGTRLTVL.

This clonotype was found a few times. This chain uses TRBV20-1 with TRBJ2-5; D uncertain. V gave up 6 bases and J gave up 0 bases, with 26 bases separating them. The CDR3 runs to 18 residues. CDR1 DFQATT and CDR2 SNEGSKA come from the germline V gene (reference sequence). The CDR3 DNA is TGCAGTGCCTCGCTAGAGATGGGCCACTCCTCGTACCAAGAGACCCAGTACTTC. This translates into CSASLEMGHSSYQETQYF.

The chain is built from TRBV5-5 and TRBJ2-7; 7 positions agree with TRBD1. Germline-derived CDR1 and CDR2 are SGHKS and YYEKEE (reference sequence). Trimming at V came to 0 bases and at J to 4 bases, leaving 4 bases not matched to a gene. This CDR3 region has 14 residues. The CDR3 DNA follows: TGTGCCAGCAGCTTGGTACAGGGGATTTACGAGCAGTACGTC. Translating it yields CASSLVQGIYEQYV.

The V call is TRBV4-3, the J call TRBJ1-2, with no clear D. CDR3 length equals 13 residues. The germline V gene has CDR1 LGHNA and CDR2 YSLEER. V lost 2 bases to trimming and J lost 4 bases, with 8 bases between them. The CDR3 DNA reads as TGCGCCAGCAGCCAAACGCGTCTCTATGGCTACACCTTC. Encoded protein: CASSQTRLYGYTF.

The table lists this clonotype with a few counts. The chain couples TRBV7-9 to TRBJ2-7; the match to TRBD2 covers 11 bases. CDR3 size: 15 residues. Germline values: CDR1 SEHNR, CDR2 FQNEAQ (reference sequence). V was pared by 5 bases and J by 3 bases, with 6 bases of the junction left unmatched. CDR3 amino acids: CASSHASGGLYEQYV. CDR3 DNA sequence: TGTGCCAGCAGCCACGCTAGCGGGGGGCTCTACGAGCAGTACGTC.

This clonotype was found many times. The chain has TRBV5-1 and TRBJ2-3; maybe TRBD1 (5 bases). Germline V gene sequence: CDR1 SGHRS, CDR2 YFSETQ. Trimming stripped 4 bases from V and 0 bases from J, with 9 bases between. This CDR3 has 14 amino acids. DNA of the CDR3: TGCGCCAGCAGCAGGACATCTAGCACAGATACGCAGTATTTT. This translates into CASSRTSSTDTQYF. Combining the CDR3 with reference TRBV5-1 and TRBJ2-3 gives the whole variable domain KAGVTQTPRYLIKTRGQQVTLSCSPISGHRSVSWYQQTPGQGLQFLFEYFSETQRNKGNFPGRFSGRQFSNSRSEMNVSTLELGDSALYLCASSRTSSTDTQYFGPGTRLTVL.